Listed here are 15 T cell receptor beta chains from one sample, sequenced in a study of Tregs in tolerant kidney transplant recipients. TCRdb keeps only in-frame clones here, not all; method: immunoSEQ multiplex PCR. The sample holds more than 60,000 clones, 98% seen once. The sample consisted of CD4+ T cells from blood, taken before the transplant. These receptors all stem from a human donor who received a combined kidney and bone marrow transplant.

The rearrangement joins TRBV18 to TRBJ2-3, with D possibly TRBD1 on 5 matching bases. With 2 bases removed from V and 6 bases from J, the gap between germline ends came to 15 bases. The germline V gene encodes CDR1 KGHSH and CDR2 LQKENI. CDR3 length equals 15 residues. The CDR3 protein is CASSPLKGPWDTQYF. The CDR3 DNA reads as TGTGCCAGCTCACCATTGAAGGGGCCCTGGGATACGCAGTATTTT. The variable domain in full, with the rest retrieved from reference TRBV18 and TRBJ2-3, is NAGVMQNPRHLVRRRGQEARLRCSPMKGHSHVYWYRQLPEEGLKFMVYLQKENIIDESGMPKERFSAEFPKEGPSILRIQQVVRGDSAAYFCASSPLKGPWDTQYFGPGTRLTVL.

The rearrangement joins TRBV29-1 to TRBJ2-7; TRBD1 aligns across 7 bases. Germline trimming cut 5 bases from V and 2 bases from J; bases unmatched to any gene: 6. The CDR3 extends over 13 amino acids. Germline V gene lookup returns CDR1 SQVTM and CDR2 ANQGSEA. The CDR3 nucleotides read TGCAGCGTTAGGGACAGTAGCACCTACGAGCAGTACTTC. Protein sequence: CSVRDSSTYEQYF.

This chain joins TRBV7-2 and TRBJ1-5; perhaps TRBD1 as D (6 bases). This CDR3 region has 15 residues. The germline V gene has CDR1 SGHTA and CDR2 FQGNSA. With 5 bases removed from V and 0 bases from J, the gap between germline ends came to 11 bases. The CDR3 DNA is TGTGCCAGCAGCATGCAGGGGAATAGCAATCAGCCCCAGCATTTT. This gives the protein CASSMQGNSNQPQHF.

The DNA for the CDR3 is TGTGCCAGCAGCTTGGGCCAGAACACTGAAGCTTTCTTT. Translating gives CASSLGQNTEAFF. V usage is TRBV7-2 and J usage is TRBJ1-1; D ambiguous. Trimming cost V 3 bases and J 1 base, with 6 bases left between them. This CDR3 comprises 13 residues. Germline assignment: CDR1 SGHTA and CDR2 FQGNSA.

The chain combines TRBV7-3 with TRBJ2-1; tentative D call: TRBD2 (5 bases). This CDR3 has 13 residues. The V end was cut by 5 bases, the J end by 8 bases, with 13 bases between. Germline assignment: CDR1 SGHTA and CDR2 FQGTGA. The CDR3 coding sequence is TGTGCCAGCAGCCCCGGGAACGCGCATGAGCAGTTCTTC. It is translated as CASSPGNAHEQFF.

This clone was picked up one time. The chain recombines TRBV7-6 with TRBJ2-7, with TRBD1 identical over 7 bases. Losses at the gene ends were 4 bases for V and 2 bases for J; bases not matched to a gene: 8. The CDR3 has 15 residues. Germline CDR1 SGHVS, CDR2 FNYEAQ. Written as DNA, the CDR3 is TGTGCCAGCAGCTCACAGGGGACCACGGCCTACGAGCAGTACTTC. It specifies CASSSQGTTAYEQYF.

The V call is TRBV18, the J call TRBJ1-1; D is unclear. The CDR3 consists of 15 residues. V lost 4 bases to trimming and J lost 1 base, with 13 bases between them. Germline CDR1 reads KGHSH; CDR2 reads LQKENI. As DNA, the CDR3 is TGTGCCAGCTCACTCGGACTCGGCGAGAACACTGAAGCTTTCTTT. This sequence encodes CASSLGLGENTEAFF.

Note on this clone: At one end, the junction sequence differs from germline, possibly due to a read error. The chain combines TRBV5-6 with TRBJ1-2; D might be TRBD1 (5 bases). Germline V lookup: CDR1 SGHDT, CDR2 YYEEEE. This CDR3 has 11 residues. CDR3 residues: CASSLGQSNLF. Written as DNA, the CDR3 is TGTGCCAGCAGCTTGGGACAGTCAAATCTCTTC.

With respect to this clone: The sample carries other DNA sequences with the same CDR3. V is TRBV29-1 and J is TRBJ2-5; weak D call: TRBD1 (6 bases). The V gene lost 4 bases and the J gene lost 3 bases, with 12 bases spanning the gap. CDR3 length equals 13 residues. Germline CDR1 reads SQVTM; CDR2 reads ANQGSEA. The CDR3 here is CSVGVGAKETQYF. CDR3 DNA: TGCAGCGTTGGGGTGGGGGCGAAAGAGACCCAGTACTTC.

The chain joins TRBV2 to TRBJ1-3; 11 bases fit TRBD1. Germline assignment: CDR1 SNHLY and CDR2 FYNNEI. There are 16 residues in the CDR3. Trimming removed 6 bases from V and 0 bases from J; junction bases left unmatched: 4. The chain's CDR3 is CASRDRGPISGNTIYF. The CDR3 DNA follows: TGTGCCAGCAGGGACAGGGGGCCTATCTCTGGAAACACCATATATTTT. Based on the CDR3 plus reference TRBV2 and TRBJ1-3, the full variable domain is EPEVTQTPSHQVTQMGQEVILRCVPISNHLYFYWYRQILGQKVEFLVSFYNNEISEKSEIFDDQFSVERPDGSNFTLKIRSTKLEDSAMYFCASRDRGPISGNTIYFGEGSWLTVV.

The J gene is TRBJ2-3, the V gene TRBV5-1, with no clear D. CDR3 length: 13 amino acids. Trimming left V 4 bases short and J 5 bases short, with 11 bases between. Germline V CDR1 and CDR2: SGHRS, YFSETQ. CDR3 loop: CASSAIGEDTQYF. CDR3 nucleotide sequence: TGCGCCAGCAGCGCTATCGGTGAAGATACGCAGTATTTT.

This sequence joins TRBV7-3 and TRBJ1-6, with D tentatively TRBD1 (6 bases). Germline V gene data show CDR1 as SGHTA and CDR2 as FQGTGA. The CDR3 contains 15 residues. V gave up 4 bases and J gave up 10 bases, with 17 bases separating them. In nucleotides, the CDR3 is TGTGCCAGCAGCTCCTCTGGGGGGGCGGAATCACCCCTCCACTTT. It codes for CASSSSGGAESPLHF.

This chain joins TRBV5-4 and TRBJ2-3; TRBD2 might be the D (6 bases). This CDR3 region has 14 residues. CDR1 SGHNT and CDR2 YYREEE come from the germline V gene (reference sequence). V lost 0 bases to trimming and J lost 1 base, with 6 bases between them. Here the CDR3 reads CASSLGGGTDTQYF. CDR3 sequence (DNA): TGTGCCAGCAGCTTGGGCGGGGGCACAGATACGCAGTATTTT.

This chain joins TRBV30 and TRBJ1-4; tentative D call: TRBD1 (5 bases). Trimming cost V 1 base and J 0 bases, with 9 bases left between them. CDR1 and CDR2 (germline): GTSNPN, SVGIG (reference sequence). CDR3 length: 15 amino acids. The CDR3 DNA reads as TGTGCCTGGAGTGCAGACAGCGCAACTAATGAAAAACTGTTTTTT. Encoded protein: CAWSADSATNEKLFF.

The chain links TRBV9 to TRBJ2-5; TRBD2 matches at 8 bases. The germline V gene has CDR1 SGDLS and CDR2 YYNGEE. The CDR3 contains 13 residues. V was pared by 2 bases and J by 4 bases, with 1 base of the junction left unmatched. In DNA, the CDR3 is TGTGCCAGCAGCGTCCGGGAGGGAGAGACCCAGTACTTC. This codes for CASSVREGETQYF.